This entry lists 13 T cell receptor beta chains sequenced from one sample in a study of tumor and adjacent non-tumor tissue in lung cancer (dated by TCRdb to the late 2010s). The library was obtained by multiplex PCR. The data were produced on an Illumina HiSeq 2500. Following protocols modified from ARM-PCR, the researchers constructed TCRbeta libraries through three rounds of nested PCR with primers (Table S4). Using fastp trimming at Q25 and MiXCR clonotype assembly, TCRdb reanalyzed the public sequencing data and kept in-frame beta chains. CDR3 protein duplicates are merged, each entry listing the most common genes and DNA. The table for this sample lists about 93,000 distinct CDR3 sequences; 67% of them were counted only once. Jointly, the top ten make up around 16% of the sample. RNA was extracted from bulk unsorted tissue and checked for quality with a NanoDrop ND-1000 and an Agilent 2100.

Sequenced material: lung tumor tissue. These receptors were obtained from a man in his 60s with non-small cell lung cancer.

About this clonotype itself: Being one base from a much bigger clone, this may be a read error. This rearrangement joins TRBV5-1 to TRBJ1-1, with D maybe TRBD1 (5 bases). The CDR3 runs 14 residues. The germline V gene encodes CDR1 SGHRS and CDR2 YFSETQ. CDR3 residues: CVSSLSQGNTEAFF. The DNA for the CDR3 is TGCGTCAGCAGCCTCTCTCAGGGGAACACTGAAGCTTTCTTT.

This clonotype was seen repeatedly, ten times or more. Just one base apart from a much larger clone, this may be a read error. The DNA for the CDR3 is TGTGCCAGCACGTTTTGGAGGGATGATAGGGACACTGATGCTTTCTTT. This translates into CASTFWRDDRDTDAFF. This chain joins TRBV11-3 and TRBJ1-1; possible D gene TRBD1, 6 bases. CDR1 and CDR2 (germline): SGHNT, YENEEA. The CDR3 contains 16 residues.

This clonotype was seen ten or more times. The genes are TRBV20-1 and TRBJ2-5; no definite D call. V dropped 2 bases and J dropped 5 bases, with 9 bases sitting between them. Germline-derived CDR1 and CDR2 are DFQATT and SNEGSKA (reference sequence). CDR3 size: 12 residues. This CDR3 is CSARLISETQYF. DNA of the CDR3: TGCAGTGCTAGACTAATCTCGGAGACCCAGTACTTC.

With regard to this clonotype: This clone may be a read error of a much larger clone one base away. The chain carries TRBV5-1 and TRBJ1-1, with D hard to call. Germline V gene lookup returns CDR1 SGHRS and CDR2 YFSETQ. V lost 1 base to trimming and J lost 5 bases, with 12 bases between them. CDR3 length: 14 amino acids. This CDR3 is CASSLRGPGTEAFF. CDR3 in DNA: TGCGCCAGCAGCTTGAGAGGACCGGGTACTGAAGCTTTCTTT.

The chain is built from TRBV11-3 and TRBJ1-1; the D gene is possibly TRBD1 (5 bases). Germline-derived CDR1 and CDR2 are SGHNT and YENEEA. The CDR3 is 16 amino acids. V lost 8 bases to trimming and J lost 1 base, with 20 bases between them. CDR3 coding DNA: TGTGCCAGCTCTAAGGGACCGGGGTTTGGGAACACTGAAGCTTTCTTT. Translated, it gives CASSKGPGFGNTEAFF.

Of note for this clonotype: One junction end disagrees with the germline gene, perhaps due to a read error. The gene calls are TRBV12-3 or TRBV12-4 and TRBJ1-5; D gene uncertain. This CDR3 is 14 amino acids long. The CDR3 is CANSPGSRGQRQHF. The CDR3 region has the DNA TGTGCCAACAGTCCCGGATCGCGGGGTCAGCGCCAGCATTTT.

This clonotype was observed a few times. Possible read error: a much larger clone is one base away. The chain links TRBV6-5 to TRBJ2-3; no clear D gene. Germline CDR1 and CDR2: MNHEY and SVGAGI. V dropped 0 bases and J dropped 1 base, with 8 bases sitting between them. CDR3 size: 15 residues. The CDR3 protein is CASSYSPECTDTQYF. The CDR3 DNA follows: TGTGCCAGCAGTTACTCGCCGGAGTGCACAGATACGCAGTATTTT.

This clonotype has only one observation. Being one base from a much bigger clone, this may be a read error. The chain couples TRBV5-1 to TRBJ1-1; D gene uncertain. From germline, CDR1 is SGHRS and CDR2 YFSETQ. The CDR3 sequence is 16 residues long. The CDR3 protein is CARSLVPGGWDTEAFF. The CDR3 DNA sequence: TGCGCCAGGAGCTTGGTCCCCGGTGGTTGGGACACTGAAGCTTTCTTT.

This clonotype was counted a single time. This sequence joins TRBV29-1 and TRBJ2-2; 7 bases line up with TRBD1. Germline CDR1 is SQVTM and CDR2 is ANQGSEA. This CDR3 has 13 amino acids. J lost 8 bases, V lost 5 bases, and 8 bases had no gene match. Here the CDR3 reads CSVSATGLGELFF. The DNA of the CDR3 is TGCAGCGTTTCCGCGACAGGGTTAGGGGAGCTGTTTTTT.

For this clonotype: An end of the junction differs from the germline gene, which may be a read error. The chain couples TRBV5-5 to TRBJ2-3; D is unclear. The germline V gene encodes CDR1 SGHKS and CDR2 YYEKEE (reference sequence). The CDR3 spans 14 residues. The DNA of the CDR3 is TGTGCAAGCAGTTTGGATGGGCGCACATATACGCAGTATTTT. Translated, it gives CASSLDGRTYTQYF.

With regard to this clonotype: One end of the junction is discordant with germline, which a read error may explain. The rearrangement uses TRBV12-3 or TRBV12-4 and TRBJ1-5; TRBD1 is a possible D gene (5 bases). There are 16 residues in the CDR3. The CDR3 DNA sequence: TGTGCCATCAGTTTAGCCTCGGGGGGTAACAATCAGCCCCAGCATTTT. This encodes CAISLASGGNNQPQHF.

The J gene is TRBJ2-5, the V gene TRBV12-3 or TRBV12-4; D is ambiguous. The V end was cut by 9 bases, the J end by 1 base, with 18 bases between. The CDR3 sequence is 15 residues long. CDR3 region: CASSSNGVGQETQYF. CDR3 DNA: TGTGCCAGTAGCAGCAACGGAGTGGGCCAAGAGACCCAGTACTTC.

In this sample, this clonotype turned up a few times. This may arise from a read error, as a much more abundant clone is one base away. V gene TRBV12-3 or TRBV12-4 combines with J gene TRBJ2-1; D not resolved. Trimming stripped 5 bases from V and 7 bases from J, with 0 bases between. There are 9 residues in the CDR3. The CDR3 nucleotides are TGTGCCAGCAGTAATGAGCAGTTCTTC. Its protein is CASSNEQFF.